Presented here are 15 T cell receptor beta chains from one specimen sequenced in a study of blood T cell repertoires in COVID-19. Clones were sequenced by immunoSEQ multiplex PCR, and TCRdb holds only the in-frame ones, with some missing. This table has some 180,000 clones, around 79% appearing once. Sequencing input: peripheral blood. The receptors were gathered from a man over 45 who had recovered from COVID-19.

The V call is TRBV28, the J call TRBJ2-5; D gene unclear. CDR3 length: 13 amino acids. Germline-derived CDR1 and CDR2 are MDHEN and SYDVKM. Deletions cut 2 bases from V and 3 bases from J, with 7 bases between. This chain's CDR3 is CASSLEAKETQYF. The CDR3 bases are TGTGCCAGCAGTTTAGAGGCAAAAGAGACCCAGTACTTC.

The V and J genes are TRBV4-1 and TRBJ1-1; D is unclear. Germline assignment: CDR1 MGHRA and CDR2 YSYEKL. CDR3 length: 14 residues. Trimming left V 1 base short and J 6 bases short, with 12 bases between. CDR3 bases: TGCGCCAGCAGCCAAGTACTAGGAAGCTCTGAAGCTTTCTTT. This translates into CASSQVLGSSEAFF.

The V gene is TRBV9, the J gene TRBJ1-4; D uncertain. CDR1 is SGDLS and CDR2 is YYNGEE in the germline V gene. This CDR3 spans 15 amino acids. V was clipped by 3 bases and J by 4 bases, with 13 bases between them. The chain's CDR3 is CASSGSGNFNEKLFF. The CDR3 DNA sequence: TGTGCCAGCAGCGGTTCAGGAAACTTTAATGAAAAACTGTTTTTT.

The rearrangement uses TRBV4-3 and TRBJ2-2, with 11 bases that match TRBD2. The V and J ends lost 1 base and 2 bases, in that order; junction bases with no gene match: 0. CDR1 and CDR2 from the germline V gene are LGHNA and YSLEER. CDR3 length equals 16 residues. CDR3 sequence: CASSQGLAGNTGELFF. CDR3 DNA sequence: TGCGCCAGCAGCCAAGGACTAGCGGGAAACACCGGGGAGCTGTTTTTT.

The V and J genes are TRBV6-5 and TRBJ2-7, with 11 bases lining up with TRBD1. Trimming took 2 bases from V and 7 from J; bases not matched to a gene: 10. This CDR3 has 16 residues. In germline, CDR1 is MNHEY, CDR2 SVGAGI. The CDR3 loop is CASSYGPGQGVGEQYF. DNA of the CDR3: TGTGCCAGCAGTTACGGGCCGGGACAGGGGGTGGGGGAGCAGTACTTC.

The chain is built from TRBV7-9 and TRBJ2-7; D unclear. The CDR3 is 12 amino acids. V gave up 3 bases and J gave up 0 bases, with 3 bases separating them. CDR1 and CDR2 from the germline V gene are SEHNR and FQNEAQ (reference sequence). This CDR3 reads CASSFSSYEQYF. The CDR3 nucleotides read TGTGCCAGCAGCTTCAGCTCCTACGAGCAGTACTTC.

V gene TRBV13 combines with J gene TRBJ2-3; 11 nucleotides match TRBD2. Germline V lookup: CDR1 PRHDT, CDR2 FYEKMQ (reference sequence). The V and J ends lost 7 bases and 8 bases, in that order; junction bases with no gene match: 14. CDR3 length: 16 amino acids. The CDR3 DNA reads as TGTGCCAGCAACGAATTTAGCGGGAGGGCCTTCGGTACGCAGTATTTT. This gives the protein CASNEFSGRAFGTQYF.

This chain connects TRBV7-3 to TRBJ1-1; the D is unclear. The CDR3 extends over 15 amino acids. The V end was cut by 5 bases, the J end by 5 bases, with 18 bases between. Germline V gene lookup returns CDR1 SGHTA and CDR2 FQGTGA. The CDR3 bases are TGTGCCAGCAGCCCCGTGGCGGGGAGAAAGACTGAAGCTTTCTTT. It is translated as CASSPVAGRKTEAFF.

The chain employs TRBV7-2 and TRBJ2-7; D ambiguous. The germline gives CDR1 SGHTA, CDR2 FQGNSA. Trimming shortened V by 2 bases and J by 2 bases, and 10 bases separated the two germline ends. The CDR3 loop spans 14 amino acids. The CDR3 reads CASSLNLRPYEQYF. The CDR3 region has the DNA TGTGCCAGCAGCTTAAATCTGCGCCCCTACGAGCAGTACTTC.

This clone has more than one count but fewer than ten. J is TRBJ1-1 and V is TRBV7-8; D unresolved. In germline, CDR1 is SGHVS, CDR2 FQNEAQ. V was cut by 4 bases and J by 1 base, with 7 bases left in between. The CDR3 covers 13 residues. CDR3 amino acids: CASSSRPNTEAFF. CDR3 sequence (DNA): TGTGCCAGCAGCTCTAGACCGAACACTGAAGCTTTCTTT.

CDR3 in DNA: TGTGCCAGCAGCAGAGATACAGGGTTCGGCCACTACGAGCAGTACTTC. This encodes CASSRDTGFGHYEQYF. J is TRBJ2-7 and V is TRBV7-9, with a weak D call TRBD1 (6 bases). Trimming removed 5 bases at V and 3 bases at J, with 20 bases between. The CDR3 is 16 amino acids. The germline gives CDR1 SEHNR, CDR2 FQNEAQ (reference sequence).

The chain is built from TRBV9 and TRBJ2-7, with TRBD2 identical over 14 bases. This CDR3 contains 16 residues. V lost 1 base to trimming and J lost 6 bases; unmatched junction nucleotides: 6. Germline-derived CDR1 and CDR2 are SGDLS and YYNGEE. DNA for the CDR3: TGTGCCAGCAGCGTAAAAGACGGACTAGCGGGAGGCGAGCAGTACTTC. This gives the protein CASSVKDGLAGGEQYF.

The chain employs TRBV7-9 and TRBJ2-1, with TRBD2 matching over 10 bases. Germline trimming cut 1 base from V and 8 bases from J; bases unmatched to any gene: 5. Germline CDR1 and CDR2: SEHNR and FQNEAQ (reference sequence). The CDR3 loop spans 15 amino acids. CDR3 bases: TGTGCCAGCAGCTTAGAACTAGCGGGGTGGGATGAGCAGTTCTTC. It translates to CASSLELAGWDEQFF. The variable domain in full, with the rest retrieved from reference TRBV7-9 and TRBJ2-1, is DTGVSQNPRHKITKRGQNVTFRCDPISEHNRLYWYRQTLGQGPEFLTYFQNEAQLEKSRLLSDRFSAERPKGSFSTLEIQRTEQGDSAMYLCASSLELAGWDEQFFGPGTRLTVL.

This sequence joins TRBV19 and TRBJ1-5; 8 bases line up with TRBD1. V shed 1 base, J shed 1 base, and the junction held 3 bases outside the gene matches. Germline lookup yields CDR1 LNHDA and CDR2 SQIVND (reference sequence). CDR3 length: 16 amino acids. The DNA of the CDR3 is TGTGCCAGTAGTATAGGCAGGGGGCCAAGCAATCAGCCCCAGCATTTT. Translated: CASSIGRGPSNQPQHF.

The rearrangement links TRBV7-2 to TRBJ1-6; D is unclear. Trimming cost V 3 bases and J 6 bases, with 9 bases left between them. Germline CDR1 is SGHTA and CDR2 is FQGNSA. There are 14 residues in the CDR3. CDR3 sequence reads: CASSFPGFNSPLHF. The CDR3 nucleotides are TGTGCCAGCAGCTTCCCAGGCTTTAATTCACCCCTCCACTTT. The whole variable domain, remainder taken from reference TRBV7-2 and TRBJ1-6, is GAGVSQSPSNKVTEKGKDVELRCDPISGHTALYWYRQSLGQGLEFLIYFQGNSAPDKSGLPSDRFSAERTGGSVSTLTIQRTQQEDSAVYLCASSFPGFNSPLHFGNGTRLTVT.